These T cell receptor beta chains were read from a single sample in a study of EBV T-cell therapy then PD-1 blockade in nasopharyngeal carcinoma. Assay: immunoSEQ multiplex PCR; the TCRdb copy retains only in-frame clones and omits some. The data contain over 20,000 clones, roughly 80% of them singletons. Their antigens are not known. Sample: CD8+ T cells from blood, taken at day 266 from a patient whose treatment included autologous EBV-specific T cells and nivolumab. The source is a middle-aged man with nasopharyngeal carcinoma. The CDR3 runs from the conserved cysteine through the conserved F or W. D genes are given only for firm matches. Clone size is stated in some rows and not others, as once, few, many or a class when expanded.

D	size	V	J	CDR3	DNA
NA	NA	TRBV5-1	TRBJ1-6	CASSLRFGSGQSPLHF	TGCGCCAGCAGCTTGAGGTTTGGTTCAGGACAATCACCCCTCCACTTT
NA	NA	TRBV19	TRBJ1-2	CASRPPTDTVYGYTF	TGTGCCAGTAGACCCCCGACAGACACTGTCTATGGCTACACCTTC
TRBD1	medium-sized	TRBV7-6	TRBJ1-5	CASSPGQALSNQPQHF	TGTGCCAGCAGCCCCGGACAGGCCCTCTCCAATCAGCCCCAGCATTTT
NA	NA	TRBV6-5	TRBJ2-7	CASSYSRVAHLYEQYF	TGTGCCAGCAGTTACTCGAGGGTTGCACATCTCTACGAGCAGTACTTC
NA	NA	TRBV4-1	TRBJ2-2	CASSPGQIGELFF	TGCGCCAGCAGTCCAGGACAGATCGGGGAGCTGTTTTTT
NA	NA	TRBV27	TRBJ1-6	CASRLASYSTGKGSPLHF	TGTGCCAGCAGGTTGGCCTCCTATTCAACAGGGAAGGGTTCACCCCTCCACTTT
NA	NA	TRBV5-4	TRBJ2-7	CASSLAGASYEQYF	TGTGCCAGCAGCTTGGCAGGGGCCTCCTACGAGCAGTACTTC
TRBD2	NA	TRBV27	TRBJ2-1	CASSLSAGGRYNEQFF	TGTGCCAGCAGTTTATCAGCGGGGGGCCGCTACAATGAGCAGTTCTTC
NA	NA	TRBV29-1	TRBJ1-2	CSALDSSINYGYTF	TGCAGCGCTCTCGACAGCAGTATAAACTATGGCTACACCTTC
NA	NA	TRBV5-8	TRBJ1-1	CASSLGWDSGTEAFF	TGTGCCAGCAGCTTGGGTTGGGATTCGGGCACTGAAGCTTTCTTT
NA	NA	TRBV5-5	TRBJ2-7	CASSFGWRLGSYEQYF	TGTGCCAGCAGCTTTGGGTGGAGACTAGGGAGTTACGAGCAGTACTTC
NA	once	TRBV9	TRBJ1-2	CASSGGVNYGYTF	TGTGCCAGCAGCGGGGGCGTGAACTATGGCTACACCTTC
NA	few	TRBV24-1	TRBJ2-3	CATSGNRETDTQYF	TGTGCCACCAGTGGGAACAGGGAAACAGATACGCAGTATTTT
NA	NA	TRBV10-3	TRBJ1-1	CAISESGVDTEAFF	TGTGCCATCAGTGAGTCAGGGGTTGACACTGAAGCTTTCTTT
TRBD1	NA	TRBV2	TRBJ1-4	CAEGQGKEKLFF	TGTGCCGAGGGACAGGGGAAGGAAAAACTGTTTTTT
TRBD2	NA	TRBV19	TRBJ2-5	CASSYRGGTFQETQYF	TGTGCCAGTAGTTACCGGGGGGGGACATTTCAAGAGACCCAGTACTTC
TRBD1	NA	TRBV10-2	TRBJ1-1	CASSQTGLGTEAFF	TGCGCCAGCAGCCAGACAGGGCTCGGGACTGAAGCTTTCTTT
TRBD1	once	TRBV29-1	TRBJ2-5	CSARQGPSETQYF	TGCAGCGCCAGACAGGGACCCTCAGAGACCCAGTACTTC
TRBD2	NA	TRBV3-1/TRBV3-2	TRBJ2-5	CASSQSIGTSDQETQYF	TGTGCCAGCAGCCAGTCCATCGGGACTAGCGACCAAGAGACCCAGTACTTC
NA	NA	TRBV12-5	TRBJ2-1	CASGLRGSNGQFF	TGTGCCAGTGGCCTTCGGGGCAGCAATGGGCAGTTCTTC
TRBD1	NA	TRBV4-1	TRBJ1-2	CASSQVIQGSNYGYTF	TGCGCCAGCAGCCAAGTCATACAGGGGAGTAACTATGGCTACACCTTC
TRBD1	NA	TRBV6-2/TRBV6-3	TRBJ1-5	CASSSDRGSNQPQHF	TGTGCCAGCAGTTCGGACAGGGGAAGCAATCAGCCCCAGCATTTT
NA	NA	TRBV4-2	TRBJ2-2	CASSQDSQNTGELFF	TGTGCCAGCAGCCAAGATTCCCAGAACACCGGGGAGCTGTTTTTT
NA	NA	TRBV27	TRBJ1-2	CASSLGPRDYGYTF	TGTGCCAGCAGTTTAGGCCCCAGGGATTATGGCTACACCTTC